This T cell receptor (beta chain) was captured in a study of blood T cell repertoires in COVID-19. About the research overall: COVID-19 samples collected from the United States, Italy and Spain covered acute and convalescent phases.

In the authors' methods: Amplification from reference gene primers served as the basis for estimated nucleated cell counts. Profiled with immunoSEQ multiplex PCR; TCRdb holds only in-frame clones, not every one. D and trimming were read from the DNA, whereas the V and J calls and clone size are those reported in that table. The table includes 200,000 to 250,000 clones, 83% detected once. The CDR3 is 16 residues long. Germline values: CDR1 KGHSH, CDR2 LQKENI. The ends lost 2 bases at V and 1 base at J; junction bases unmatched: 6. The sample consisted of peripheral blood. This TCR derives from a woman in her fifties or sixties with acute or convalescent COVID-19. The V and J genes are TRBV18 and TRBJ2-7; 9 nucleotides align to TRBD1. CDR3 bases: TGTGCCAGCTCACCAAGTACCGGGACAGGGTCCTACGAGCAGTACTTC. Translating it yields CASSPSTGTGSYEQYF.